Listed here are 13 T cell receptor beta chains from one sample, sequenced in a study of Ad26.COV2.S vaccination and SARS-CoV-2 variants. Indicated treatment: roughly 18 received Ad26.COV2.S at low or high dose, single or two shots; several received placebo; per-sample allocation not given. Sampling happened 63 days after the first vaccine or placebo injection. Using immunoSEQ multiplex PCR, the repertoire was profiled, and TCRdb retains in-frame clones only, with some absent. The top ten hold 2.5% to 3% of the sample, which has 350,000 to 500,000 clones, about 88% seen once. The source was peripheral blood, collected in a trial of Ad26.COV2.S vaccine versus placebo. These receptor sequences come from a person aged 18-65 years who received the Ad26.COV2.S COVID-19 vaccine or a placebo.

The CDR3 loop is CASSRTGQLNTEAFF. In DNA form, the CDR3 reads TGTGCCAGCAGCCGCACAGGACAGTTGAACACTGAAGCTTTCTTT. The rearrangement joins TRBV9 to TRBJ1-1, with D maybe TRBD1 (6 bases). Deletions cut 4 bases from V and 0 bases from J, with 13 bases between. The CDR3 covers 15 residues. CDR1 is SGDLS and CDR2 is YYNGEE in the germline V gene.

This clone is a singleton in its sample. The rearrangement joins TRBV11-1 to TRBJ2-3; the D is unclear. CDR1 and CDR2 (germline): SGHAT, FQDESV (reference sequence). The V and J ends lost 1 base and 2 bases respectively, with 13 bases between them. The CDR3 spans 16 residues. The CDR3 DNA reads as TGTGCCAGCAGCTTAGTGAAAGGACCATCCACAGATACGCAGTATTTT. Amino acids: CASSLVKGPSTDTQYF.

The rearrangement joins TRBV28 to TRBJ1-1; tentative D call: TRBD1 (5 bases). V was clipped by 2 bases and J by 1 base, with 11 bases between them. In germline, CDR1 is MDHEN, CDR2 SYDVKM. The CDR3 sequence is 15 residues long. This chain's CDR3 is CASSLQGLENTEAFF. CDR3 DNA: TGTGCCAGCAGTTTACAGGGTTTGGAGAACACTGAAGCTTTCTTT.

The rearrangement links TRBV7-2 to TRBJ2-2; 7 bases line up with TRBD1. Losses at the gene ends were 4 bases for V and 4 bases for J; bases not matched to a gene: 6. Germline V gene lookup returns CDR1 SGHTA and CDR2 FQGNSA. The CDR3 runs to 15 residues. For the CDR3, the DNA is TGTGCCAGCAGCTCCCGACAGGGATCCACCGGGGAGCTGTTTTTT. Encoded protein: CASSSRQGSTGELFF.

The J gene is TRBJ1-3, the V gene TRBV19; D not resolved. The V end was cut by 1 base, the J end by 2 bases, with 9 bases between. Germline lookup yields CDR1 LNHDA and CDR2 SQIVND (reference sequence). The CDR3 loop spans 15 amino acids. This CDR3 reads CASSIGSFAGNTIYF. CDR3 DNA: TGTGCCAGTAGTATAGGATCCTTTGCTGGAAACACCATATATTTT.

J is TRBJ2-7 and V is TRBV9; a possible D gene is TRBD2 (5 bases). The CDR3 covers 16 residues. Per germline, CDR1 SGDLS and CDR2 YYNGEE. V was clipped by 4 bases and J by 5 bases, with 22 bases between them. The CDR3 sequence: CASSLLRPRRENEQYV. The CDR3 nucleotides are TGTGCCAGCAGCCTCCTACGTCCTAGAAGGGAGAACGAGCAGTACGTC.

The V gene is TRBV11-3, the J gene TRBJ2-5, with 7 bases fitting TRBD2. The CDR3 runs to 16 residues. With V trimmed by 1 base and J by 5 bases, 10 bases remained unmatched. Germline V gene lookup returns CDR1 SGHNT and CDR2 YENEEA. The CDR3: CASSLVGAGEMETQYF. CDR3 in DNA: TGTGCCAGCAGCTTAGTCGGCGCGGGAGAGATGGAGACCCAGTACTTC.

The table lists this clone with a few counts. The chain carries TRBV13 and TRBJ1-2; the D gene is possibly TRBD1 (5 bases). Germline loops: CDR1 PRHDT, CDR2 FYEKMQ (reference sequence). Trimming took 5 bases from V and 4 from J, leaving 11 bases between them. The length of the CDR3 is 13 residues. In DNA, the CDR3 is TGTGCCAGCAGCGGGCGGGGGAGCTATGGCTACACCTTC. It encodes CASSGRGSYGYTF. Looking up the rest from reference TRBV13 and TRBJ1-2 gives the full variable domain: AAGVIQSPRHLIKEKRETATLKCYPIPRHDTVYWYQQGPGQDPQFLISFYEKMQSDKGSIPDRFSAQQFSDYHSELNMSSLELGDSALYFCASSGRGSYGYTFGSGTRLTVV.

The chain combines TRBV9 with TRBJ2-7; D gene uncertain. The germline gives CDR1 SGDLS, CDR2 YYNGEE. V was pared by 0 bases and J by 2 bases, with 12 bases between. This CDR3 region has 15 residues. This CDR3 is CASSVGAVSTYEQYF. The CDR3 DNA sequence: TGTGCCAGCAGCGTAGGGGCAGTGTCAACCTACGAGCAGTACTTC. The whole variable domain, filled in from reference TRBV9 and TRBJ2-7, reads DSGVTQTPKHLITATGQRVTLRCSPRSGDLSVYWYQQSLDQGLQFLIQYYNGEERAKGNILERFSAQQFPDLHSELNLSSLELGDSALYFCASSVGAVSTYEQYFGPGTRLTVT.

The J gene is TRBJ2-1, the V gene TRBV19; the D gene is possibly TRBD2 (6 bases). The V and J ends lost 3 bases and 1 base respectively, with 13 bases between them. This CDR3 has 16 residues. CDR1 is LNHDA and CDR2 is SQIVND in the germline V gene (reference sequence). The CDR3 DNA is TGTGCCAGTAGTATCATCGGCGGGACTTCCTACAATGAGCAGTTCTTC. This gives the protein CASSIIGGTSYNEQFF.

The V and J genes are TRBV27 and TRBJ2-1; 13 bases map to TRBD2. V was clipped by 5 bases and J by 10 bases; unmatched bases: 8. The germline V gene has CDR1 MNHEY and CDR2 SMNVEV (reference sequence). The CDR3 is 15 residues long. The CDR3 sequence is CASSPGLAGVQEQFF. The CDR3 DNA sequence: TGTGCCAGCAGTCCAGGACTAGCGGGAGTTCAAGAGCAGTTCTTC.

V is TRBV7-2 and J is TRBJ2-5, with D unclear. The CDR3 totals 15 residues. Looked up from germline, CDR1 is SGHTA and CDR2 is FQGNSA. Between the trimmed V and J ends, which lost 0 bases and 4 bases, there was a span of 12 bases. In DNA form, the CDR3 reads TGTGCCAGCAGCTTAGCGCTAGACCCCCGAGAGACCCAGTACTTC. As protein: CASSLALDPRETQYF.

This rearrangement joins TRBV11-1 to TRBJ2-3; D perhaps matches TRBD1 (5 bases). CDR1 is SGHAT and CDR2 is FQDESV in the germline V gene (reference sequence). This CDR3 comprises 15 residues. V lost 10 bases to trimming and J lost 2 bases, with 19 bases between them. In nucleotides, the CDR3 is TGTGCCACCCAGGGCACGGGCAGGAACACAGATACGCAGTATTTT. It translates to CATQGTGRNTDTQYF.